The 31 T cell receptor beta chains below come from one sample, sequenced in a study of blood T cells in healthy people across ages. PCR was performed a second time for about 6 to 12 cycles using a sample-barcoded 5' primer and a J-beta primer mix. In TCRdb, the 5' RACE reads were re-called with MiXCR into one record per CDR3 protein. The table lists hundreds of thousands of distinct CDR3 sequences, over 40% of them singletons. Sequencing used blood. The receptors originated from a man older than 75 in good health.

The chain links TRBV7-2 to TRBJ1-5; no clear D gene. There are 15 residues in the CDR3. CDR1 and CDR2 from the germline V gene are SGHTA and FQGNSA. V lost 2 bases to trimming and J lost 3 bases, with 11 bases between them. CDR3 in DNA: TGTGCCAGCAGCTTAATGGGCACGAACAATCAGCCCCAGCATTTT. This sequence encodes CASSLMGTNNQPQHF.

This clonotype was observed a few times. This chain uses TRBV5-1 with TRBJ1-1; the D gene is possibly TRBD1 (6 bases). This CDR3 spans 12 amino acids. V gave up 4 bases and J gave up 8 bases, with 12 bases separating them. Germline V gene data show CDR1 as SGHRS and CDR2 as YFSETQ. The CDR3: CASSDRTEEAFF. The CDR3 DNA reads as TGCGCCAGCAGCGACCGGACAGAAGAAGCTTTCTTT.

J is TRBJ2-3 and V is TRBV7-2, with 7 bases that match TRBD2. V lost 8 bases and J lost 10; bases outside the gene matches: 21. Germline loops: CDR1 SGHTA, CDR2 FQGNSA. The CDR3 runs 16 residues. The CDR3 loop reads CASGGALATPTRAQYF. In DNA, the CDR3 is TGTGCCAGCGGCGGGGCACTAGCGACTCCCACTCGGGCGCAGTATTTT.

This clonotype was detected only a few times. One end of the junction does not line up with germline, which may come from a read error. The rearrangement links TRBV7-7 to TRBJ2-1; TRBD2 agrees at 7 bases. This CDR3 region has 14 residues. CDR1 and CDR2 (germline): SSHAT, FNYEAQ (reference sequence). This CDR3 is CASSPTGLVTEQFF. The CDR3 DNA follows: TGTGCTAGCAGCCCTACCGGACTAGTTACTGAGCAGTTCTTC.

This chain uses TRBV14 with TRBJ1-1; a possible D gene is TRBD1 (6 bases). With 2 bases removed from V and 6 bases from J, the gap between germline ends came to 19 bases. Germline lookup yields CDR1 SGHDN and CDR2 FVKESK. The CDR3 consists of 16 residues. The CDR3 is CASSQNTPGVSAEAFF. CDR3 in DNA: TGTGCCAGCAGCCAAAATACCCCAGGGGTTTCCGCTGAAGCTTTCTTT.

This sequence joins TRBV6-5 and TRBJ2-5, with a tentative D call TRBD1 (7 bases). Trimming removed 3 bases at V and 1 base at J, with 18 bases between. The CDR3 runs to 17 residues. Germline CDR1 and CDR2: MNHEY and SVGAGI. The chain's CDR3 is CASSYRGKGASQETQYF. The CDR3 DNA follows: TGTGCCAGCAGTTATCGGGGGAAGGGGGCCTCCCAAGAGACCCAGTACTTC.

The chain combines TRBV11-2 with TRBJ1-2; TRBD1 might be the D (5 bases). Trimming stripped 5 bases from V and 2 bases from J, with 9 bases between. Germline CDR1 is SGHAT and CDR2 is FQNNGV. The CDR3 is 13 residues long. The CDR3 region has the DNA TGTGCCAGCAGCGCCGACAGCAACTATGGCTACACCTTC. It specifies CASSADSNYGYTF.

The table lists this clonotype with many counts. CDR3 nucleotides: TGTGCCAGCAGCTTGGCCCTAGGCAGAAGCACAGATACGCAGTATTTT. It encodes CASSLALGRSTDTQYF. The chain employs TRBV5-5 and TRBJ2-3; D remains ambiguous. The CDR3 loop spans 16 amino acids. Germline lookup yields CDR1 SGHKS and CDR2 YYEKEE (reference sequence). V lost 0 bases and J 0 bases, leaving 11 bases between the germline ends.

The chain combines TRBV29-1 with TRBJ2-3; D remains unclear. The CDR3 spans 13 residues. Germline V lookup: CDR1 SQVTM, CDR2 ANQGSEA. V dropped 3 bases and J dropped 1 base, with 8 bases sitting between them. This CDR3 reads CSVDRLGTDTQYF. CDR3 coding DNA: TGCAGCGTTGACAGGTTGGGCACAGATACGCAGTATTTT.

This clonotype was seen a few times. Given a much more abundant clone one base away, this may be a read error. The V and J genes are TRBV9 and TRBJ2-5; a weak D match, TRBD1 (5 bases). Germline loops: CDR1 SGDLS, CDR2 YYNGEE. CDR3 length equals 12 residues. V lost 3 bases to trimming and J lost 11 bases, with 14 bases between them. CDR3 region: CASSAVRGEQYF. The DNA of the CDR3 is TGTGCCAGCAGCGCAGTTAGGGGTGAGCAGTACTTC.

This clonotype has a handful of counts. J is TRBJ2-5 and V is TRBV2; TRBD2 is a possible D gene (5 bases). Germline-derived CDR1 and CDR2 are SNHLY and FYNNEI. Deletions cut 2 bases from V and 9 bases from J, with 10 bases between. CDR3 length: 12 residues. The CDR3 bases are TGTGCCAGCAGTGAACAAACGCGGGCCCAGTACTTC. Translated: CASSEQTRAQYF.

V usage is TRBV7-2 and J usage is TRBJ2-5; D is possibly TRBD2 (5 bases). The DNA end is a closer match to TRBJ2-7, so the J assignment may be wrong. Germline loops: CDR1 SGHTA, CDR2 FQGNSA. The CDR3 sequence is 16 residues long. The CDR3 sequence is CASSLFGVFRAYEQYF. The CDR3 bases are TGTGCCAGCAGCTTATTCGGGGTCTTTCGGGCCTACGAGCAGTACTTC.

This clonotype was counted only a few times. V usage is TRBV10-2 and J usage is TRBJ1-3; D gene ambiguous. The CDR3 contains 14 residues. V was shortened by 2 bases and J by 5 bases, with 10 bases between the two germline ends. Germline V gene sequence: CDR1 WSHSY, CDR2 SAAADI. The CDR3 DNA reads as TGCGCCAGCAGTGAGAATTCGCAGCGAAACACCATATATTTT. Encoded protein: CASSENSQRNTIYF.

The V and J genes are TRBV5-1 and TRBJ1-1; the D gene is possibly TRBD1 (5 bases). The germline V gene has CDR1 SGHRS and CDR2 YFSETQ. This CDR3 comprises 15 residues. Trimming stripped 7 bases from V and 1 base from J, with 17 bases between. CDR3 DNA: TGCGCCAGCGAACGGGGGGATGAGTCGAACACTGAAGCTTTCTTT. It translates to CASERGDESNTEAFF. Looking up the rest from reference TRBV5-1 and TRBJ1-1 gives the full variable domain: KAGVTQTPRYLIKTRGQQVTLSCSPISGHRSVSWYQQTPGQGLQFLFEYFSETQRNKGNFPGRFSGRQFSNSRSEMNVSTLELGDSALYLCASERGDESNTEAFFGQGTRLTVV.

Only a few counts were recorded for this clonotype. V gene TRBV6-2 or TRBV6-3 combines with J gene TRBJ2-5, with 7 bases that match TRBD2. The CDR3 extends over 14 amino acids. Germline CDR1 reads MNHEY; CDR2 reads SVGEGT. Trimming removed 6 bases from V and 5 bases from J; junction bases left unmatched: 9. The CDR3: CASSHGEGFETQYF. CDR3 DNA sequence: TGTGCCAGCAGCCACGGGGAGGGCTTCGAGACCCAGTACTTC.

Here the CDR3 DNA reads TGTGCCAGCAGAGAGGGACAGGCTAATTCACCCCTCCACTTT. It specifies CASREGQANSPLHF. V is TRBV28 and J is TRBJ1-6; 8 positions agree with TRBD1. CDR1 and CDR2 (germline): MDHEN, SYDVKM. The CDR3 is made up of 14 amino acids. The junction had 4 bases not matched to a gene; V was cut back by 6 bases and J by 6 bases.

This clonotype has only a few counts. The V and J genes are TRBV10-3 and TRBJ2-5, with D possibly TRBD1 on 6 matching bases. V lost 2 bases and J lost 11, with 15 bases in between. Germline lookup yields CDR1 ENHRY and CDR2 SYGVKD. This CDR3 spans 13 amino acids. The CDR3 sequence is CAISERGQAEQYF. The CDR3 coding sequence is TGTGCCATCAGTGAGAGGGGACAAGCTGAGCAGTACTTC.

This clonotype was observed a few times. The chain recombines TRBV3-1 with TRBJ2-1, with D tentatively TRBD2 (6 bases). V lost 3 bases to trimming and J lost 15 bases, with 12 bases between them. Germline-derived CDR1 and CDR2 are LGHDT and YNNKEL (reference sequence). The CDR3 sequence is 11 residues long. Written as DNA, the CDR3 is TGTGCCAGCAGCCAGCGGGCGGGGATGTTCTTC. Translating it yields CASSQRAGMFF.

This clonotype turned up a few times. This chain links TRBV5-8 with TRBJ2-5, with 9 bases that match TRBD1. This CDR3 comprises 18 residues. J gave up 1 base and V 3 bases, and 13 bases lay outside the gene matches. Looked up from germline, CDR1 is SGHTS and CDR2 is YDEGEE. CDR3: CASSSLGLGQGLQETQYF. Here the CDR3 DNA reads TGTGCCAGCAGCTCCTTAGGACTTGGACAGGGGCTCCAAGAGACCCAGTACTTC.

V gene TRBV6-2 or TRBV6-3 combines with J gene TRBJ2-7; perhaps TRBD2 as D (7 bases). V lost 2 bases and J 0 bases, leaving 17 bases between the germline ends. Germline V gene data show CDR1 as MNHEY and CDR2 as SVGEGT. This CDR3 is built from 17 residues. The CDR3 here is CASSYLTGRGASYEQYF. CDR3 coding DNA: TGTGCCAGCAGTTACCTAACTGGCCGGGGGGCCTCCTACGAGCAGTACTTC.

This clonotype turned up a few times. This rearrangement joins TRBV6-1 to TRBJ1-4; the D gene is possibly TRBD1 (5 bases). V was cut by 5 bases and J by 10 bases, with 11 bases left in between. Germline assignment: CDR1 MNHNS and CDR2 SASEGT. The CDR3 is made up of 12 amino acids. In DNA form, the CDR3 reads TGTGCCAGCAGTACCAGGGAAGGAAAACTGTTTTTT. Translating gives CASSTREGKLFF.

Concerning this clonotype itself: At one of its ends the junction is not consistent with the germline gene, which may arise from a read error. This chain's CDR3 is CAGSQGVKNTEAFF. In nucleotides, the CDR3 is TGTGCCGGCAGCCAAGGGGTAAAGAACACTGAAGCTTTCTTT. The chain is built from TRBV3-1 and TRBJ1-1; D possibly corresponds to TRBD1 (5 bases). CDR3 size: 14 residues. Per the germline V gene, CDR1 is LGHDT and CDR2 is YNNKEL (reference sequence).

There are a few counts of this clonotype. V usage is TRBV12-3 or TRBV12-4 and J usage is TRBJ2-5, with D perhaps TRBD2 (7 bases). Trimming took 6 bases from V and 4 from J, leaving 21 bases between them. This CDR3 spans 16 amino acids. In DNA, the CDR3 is TGTGCCAGCAGCCGGACAGTTACTAGCGTTTCAGAGACCCAGTACTTC. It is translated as CASSRTVTSVSETQYF.

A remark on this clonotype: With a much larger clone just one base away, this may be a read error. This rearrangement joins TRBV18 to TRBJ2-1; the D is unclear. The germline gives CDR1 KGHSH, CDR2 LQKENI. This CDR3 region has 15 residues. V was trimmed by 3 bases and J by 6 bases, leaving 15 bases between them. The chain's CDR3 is CASSPEHAIGNEQFF. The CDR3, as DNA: TGTGCCAGCTCACCCGAACATGCTATAGGCAATGAGCAGTTCTTC.

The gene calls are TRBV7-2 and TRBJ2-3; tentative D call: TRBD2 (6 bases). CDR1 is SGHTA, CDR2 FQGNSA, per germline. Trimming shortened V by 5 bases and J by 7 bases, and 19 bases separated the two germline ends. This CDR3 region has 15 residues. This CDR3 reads CASSRTGTGRNTQYF. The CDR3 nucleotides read TGTGCCAGCAGCCGAACCGGGACTGGGCGAAATACGCAGTATTTT.

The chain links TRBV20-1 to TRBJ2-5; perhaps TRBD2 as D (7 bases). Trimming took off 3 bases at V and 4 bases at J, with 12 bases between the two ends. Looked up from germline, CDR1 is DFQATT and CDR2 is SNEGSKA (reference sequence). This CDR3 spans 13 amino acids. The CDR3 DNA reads TGCAGTGCTAGGGGAGGGGGGGGAGAGACCCAGTACTTC. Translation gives CSARGGGGETQYF.

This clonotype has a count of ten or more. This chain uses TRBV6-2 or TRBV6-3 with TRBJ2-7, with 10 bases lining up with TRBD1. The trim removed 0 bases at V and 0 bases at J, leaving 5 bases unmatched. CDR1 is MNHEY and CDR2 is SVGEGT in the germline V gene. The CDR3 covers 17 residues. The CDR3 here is CASSYSGTGVLSYEQYF. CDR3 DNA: TGTGCCAGCAGTTACTCCGGGACAGGGGTTCTCTCCTACGAGCAGTACTTC.

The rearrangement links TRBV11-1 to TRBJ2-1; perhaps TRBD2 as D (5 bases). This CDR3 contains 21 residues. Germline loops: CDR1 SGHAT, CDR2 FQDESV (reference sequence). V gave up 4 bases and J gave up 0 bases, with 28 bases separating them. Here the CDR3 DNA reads TGTGCCAGCAGCTGGCCAGCTAGTTACGTCGGGAAACCCAACTCCTACAATGAGCAGTTCTTC. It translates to CASSWPASYVGKPNSYNEQFF.

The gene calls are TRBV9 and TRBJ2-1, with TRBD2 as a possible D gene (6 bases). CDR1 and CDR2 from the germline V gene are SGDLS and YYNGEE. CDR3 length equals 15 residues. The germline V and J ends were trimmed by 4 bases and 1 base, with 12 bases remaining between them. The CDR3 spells CASSPGVMSYNEQFF. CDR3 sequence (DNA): TGTGCCAGCAGCCCGGGGGTAATGTCCTACAATGAGCAGTTCTTC.

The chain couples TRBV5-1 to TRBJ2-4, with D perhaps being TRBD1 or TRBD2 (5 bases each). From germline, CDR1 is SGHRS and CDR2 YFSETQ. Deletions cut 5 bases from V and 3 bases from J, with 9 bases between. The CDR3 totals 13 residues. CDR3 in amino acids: CASRGEGKNIQYF. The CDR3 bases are TGCGCCAGCAGGGGGGAAGGCAAAAACATTCAGTACTTC.

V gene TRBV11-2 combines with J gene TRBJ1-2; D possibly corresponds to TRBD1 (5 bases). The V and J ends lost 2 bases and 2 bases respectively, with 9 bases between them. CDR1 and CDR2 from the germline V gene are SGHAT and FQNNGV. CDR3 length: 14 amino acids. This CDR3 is CASSLRRGNYGYTF. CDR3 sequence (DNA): TGTGCCAGCAGCTTACGGAGGGGCAACTATGGCTACACCTTC.